These 27 T cell receptor beta chains were all obtained from the same sample, sequenced in a study of CD8+ T cells in alopecia areata (dated by TCRdb to the late 2010s). Library preparation was by the immunoSEQ multiplex PCR assay. To provide template for TCR sequencing, every sample had RNA extracted and reverse transcribed into cDNA. Sourced from immuneACCESS, this table was stored by TCRdb with only in-frame sequences that have V and J called. A share of the clones is absent; for the studies checked, an unresolved V gene accounts for under half, and the remainder has no known explanation. This sample comprises about 34,000 clones, approximately 58% of them detected only once. 40% of the sample lies in the top ten. Sequencing was performed on NKG2D-high CD8+ T cells sorted from blood. Sample cell subset or site, as interpreted from the label and publication: sorted CD8+ NKG2D-high blood T cells. The origin of the receptors is a human donor with alopecia areata.

The rearrangement joins TRBV29-1 to TRBJ2-7; D is uncertain. The CDR3 runs to 12 residues. In germline, CDR1 is SQVTM, CDR2 ANQGSEA. V lost 2 bases and J 2 bases, leaving 7 bases between the germline ends. The CDR3 protein is CSVELAAYEQYF. DNA for the CDR3: TGCAGCGTTGAATTGGCAGCCTACGAGCAGTACTTC.

This clone was seen a few times. The chain's CDR3 is CASWSGGSYNEQFF. The CDR3 DNA follows: TGCGCCAGTTGGAGCGGGGGCTCCTACAATGAGCAGTTCTTC. The chain combines TRBV5-1 with TRBJ2-1, with 8 bases identical to TRBD2. V lost 8 bases to trimming and J lost 0 bases; unmatched junction nucleotides: 4. The CDR3 totals 14 residues. Germline assignment: CDR1 SGHRS and CDR2 YFSETQ.

Concerning this clone: A read error may account for a junction end that differs from germline. The genes are TRBV30 and TRBJ2-7; 7 bases align to TRBD1. The CDR3 sequence is 12 residues long. Germline V CDR1 and CDR2: GTSNPN, SVGIG (reference sequence). The DNA of the CDR3 is TGTGCCTGGAGTGAAGGGGGCGAGGAGCAGCACTTC. It is translated as CAWSEGGEEQHF.

This clone was observed a few times. The chain has TRBV29-1 and TRBJ1-1; 7 bases are a match to TRBD1. Germline CDR1 is SQVTM and CDR2 is ANQGSEA. The J segment lost 3 bases and the V segment lost 3 bases, leaving 10 bases of the junction unmatched. The CDR3 runs to 15 residues. This CDR3 reads CSVDPDRVVDTEAFF. In DNA, the CDR3 is TGCAGCGTTGACCCCGACAGGGTGGTCGACACTGAAGCTTTCTTT.

V usage is TRBV7-2 and J usage is TRBJ1-5, with TRBD1 matching over 9 bases. Germline CDR1 and CDR2: SGHTA and FQGNSA. The ends lost 4 bases at V and 4 bases at J; junction bases unmatched: 11. This CDR3 has 17 amino acids. CDR3 nucleotide sequence: TGTGCCAGCAGCTCAAAAACCGGGACAGGGAAGAATCAGCCCCAGCATTTT. It specifies CASSSKTGTGKNQPQHF.

This clone was seen only once. J is TRBJ1-1 and V is TRBV19; the match to TRBD1 covers 7 bases. Germline V CDR1 and CDR2: LNHDA, SQIVND (reference sequence). There are 15 residues in the CDR3. V was pared by 0 bases and J by 8 bases, with 9 bases of the junction left unmatched. The CDR3 loop reads CASSIDAAGGSEAFF. The CDR3 DNA reads TGTGCCAGTAGTATAGATGCGGCAGGGGGATCAGAAGCTTTCTTT.

This chain links TRBV4-3 with TRBJ2-3; tentative D call: TRBD2 (6 bases). The V end was cut by 1 base, the J end by 6 bases, with 11 bases between. Germline V gene lookup returns CDR1 LGHNA and CDR2 YSLEER. The CDR3 has 14 residues. The CDR3: CASSQGGVSDTQYF. The CDR3 DNA reads as TGCGCCAGCAGCCAAGGCGGGGTATCCGATACGCAGTATTTT.

This chain links TRBV5-1 with TRBJ2-7; D remains ambiguous. The CDR3 is 12 amino acids. Trimming pared 3 bases from V and 5 bases from J, leaving 9 bases between. The V gene's germline CDR1 is SGHRS and CDR2 YFSETQ. CDR3 nucleotide sequence: TGCGCCAGCAGCTCCCATGGGGACGAGCAGTACTTC. Translation: CASSSHGDEQYF.

The V call is TRBV7-9, the J call TRBJ2-4, with D possibly matching TRBD2 (6 bases). CDR1 is SEHNR, CDR2 FQNEAQ, per germline (reference sequence). Deletions cut 6 bases from V and 4 bases from J, with 13 bases between. This CDR3 is 14 amino acids long. CDR3 in amino acids: CASSSVGGKNIQYF. Written as DNA, the CDR3 is TGTGCCAGCAGTTCCGTGGGGGGAAAAAACATTCAGTACTTC.

V is TRBV2 and J is TRBJ1-2, with 7 nucleotides matching TRBD1. Germline loops: CDR1 SNHLY, CDR2 FYNNEI. V dropped 6 bases and J dropped 4; count of bases not matched to a gene: 14. The CDR3 consists of 16 residues. For the CDR3, the DNA is TGTGCCAGCAGCCTCAAAGACAGGGTGCCCCTCTATGGCTACACCTTC. Its translation: CASSLKDRVPLYGYTF. The variable domain in full, with the rest retrieved from reference TRBV2 and TRBJ1-2, is EPEVTQTPSHQVTQMGQEVILRCVPISNHLYFYWYRQILGQKVEFLVSFYNNEISEKSEIFDDQFSVERPDGSNFTLKIRSTKLEDSAMYFCASSLKDRVPLYGYTFGSGTRLTVV.

The chain has TRBV7-9 and TRBJ2-7; D call uncertain. This CDR3 region has 13 residues. Between the trimmed V and J ends, which lost 3 bases and 0 bases, there was a span of 6 bases. Per the germline V gene, CDR1 is SEHNR and CDR2 is FQNEAQ (reference sequence). CDR3 region: CASSFRSSYEQYF. CDR3 in DNA: TGTGCCAGCAGCTTTCGTAGCTCCTACGAGCAGTACTTC.

This clone was counted between two and nine times. The chain joins TRBV28 to TRBJ2-2; D perhaps matches TRBD2 (5 bases). V lost 5 bases and J lost 3, with 10 bases in between. Germline loops: CDR1 MDHEN, CDR2 SYDVKM. The CDR3 covers 14 residues. DNA for the CDR3: TGTGCCAGCAGTCCCCCCGGGGACACCGGGGAGCTGTTTTTT. It translates to CASSPPGDTGELFF.

This clone was counted a few times. The genes are TRBV18 and TRBJ2-6; D is undetermined. The CDR3 covers 17 residues. Trimming shortened V by 5 bases and J by 0 bases, and 14 bases separated the two germline ends. Per the germline V gene, CDR1 is KGHSH and CDR2 is LQKENI. CDR3: CASSFQNRISGANVLTF. The CDR3 DNA sequence: TGTGCCAGCTCATTCCAAAACCGAATCTCTGGGGCCAACGTCCTGACTTTC.

This clone was seen a few times. This chain uses TRBV27 with TRBJ2-2; tentatively, D is TRBD1 (5 bases). The CDR3 has 14 amino acids. Trimming removed 6 bases from V and 2 bases from J, with 10 bases in between. Looked up from germline, CDR1 is MNHEY and CDR2 is SMNVEV (reference sequence). Here the CDR3 reads CASSLTGNTGELFF. The CDR3 DNA is TGTGCCAGCAGCTTAACAGGAAACACCGGGGAGCTGTTTTTT.

CDR3 nucleotides: TGTGCCAGCAGTACGCCGACAGGGGGTGTAACTAACTATGGCTACACCTTC. Its protein product is CASSTPTGGVTNYGYTF. This rearrangement joins TRBV2 to TRBJ1-2; 9 nucleotides match TRBD1. The CDR3 totals 17 residues. Germline V lookup: CDR1 SNHLY, CDR2 FYNNEI. Trimming at V came to 5 bases and at J to 0 bases, leaving 10 bases not matched to a gene.

This clone was seen a handful of times. In DNA, the CDR3 is TGTGCCAGCAGCTTAGAAGGCCAGGGCCCCGAGCAGTACTTC. This sequence encodes CASSLEGQGPEQYF. V gene TRBV11-2 combines with J gene TRBJ2-7, with D perhaps matching TRBD1 (5 bases). Germline loops: CDR1 SGHAT, CDR2 FQNNGV. The CDR3 has 14 amino acids. Trimming cost V 0 bases and J 6 bases, with 12 bases left between them.

J is TRBJ2-1 and V is TRBV6-5; D call uncertain. V was pared by 5 bases and J by 7 bases, with 6 bases between. The CDR3 consists of 11 residues. CDR1 and CDR2 from the germline V gene are MNHEY and SVGAGI. The CDR3 loop is CASSLSNEQFF. The CDR3 nucleotides are TGTGCCAGCAGTCTCTCGAATGAGCAGTTCTTC.

The V and J genes are TRBV9 and TRBJ2-1; TRBD2 agrees at 8 bases. The CDR3 sequence is 15 residues long. The germline gives CDR1 SGDLS, CDR2 YYNGEE. J was trimmed by 2 bases and V by 0 bases; bases with no gene match: 1. The CDR3 sequence: CASSVAGLAYNEQFF. The DNA for the CDR3 is TGTGCCAGCAGCGTAGCGGGACTAGCCTACAATGAGCAGTTCTTC.

The V call is TRBV6-6, the J call TRBJ2-1, with 9 bases aligning to TRBD2. This CDR3 comprises 14 residues. Germline V lookup: CDR1 MNHNY, CDR2 SVGAGI (reference sequence). V was pared by 4 bases and J by 8 bases, with 6 bases of the junction left unmatched. The DNA for the CDR3 is TGTGCCAGCAGTTTGAGTAGCGGGAGTCATGAGCAGTTCTTC. Its protein is CASSLSSGSHEQFF.

V usage is TRBV5-1 and J usage is TRBJ1-2; a weak D match, TRBD1 (5 bases). This CDR3 is built from 15 residues. The V and J ends lost 6 bases and 4 bases respectively, with 19 bases between them. Germline V CDR1 and CDR2: SGHRS, YFSETQ. In nucleotides, the CDR3 is TGCGCCAGCACCCCGGAGGGGCATGGATCCTATGGCTACACCTTC. Translating it yields CASTPEGHGSYGYTF.

The rearrangement uses TRBV7-2 and TRBJ1-2; D uncertain. Germline CDR1 and CDR2: SGHTA and FQGNSA. The V end lost 4 bases, the J end lost 10 bases, and 7 bases lay between the germline ends. This CDR3 has 10 residues. The CDR3 loop is CASSSPAYTF. The CDR3 region has the DNA TGTGCCAGCAGCTCGCCCGCCTACACCTTC.

CDR3 DNA: TGTGCCAGCAGTTTGGGTTCTGAAGCTTTCTTT. It encodes CASSLGSEAFF. This chain uses TRBV28 with TRBJ1-1, with D uncertain. From germline, CDR1 is MDHEN and CDR2 SYDVKM. This CDR3 comprises 11 residues. The V and J ends lost 3 bases and 6 bases respectively, with 5 bases between them.

This clone was seen a handful of times. The J gene is TRBJ2-1, the V gene TRBV29-1, with 12 bases matching TRBD2. The CDR3 runs 15 residues. J was trimmed by 10 bases and V by 0 bases; bases with no gene match: 7. Looked up from germline, CDR1 is SQVTM and CDR2 is ANQGSEA. CDR3 nucleotide sequence: TGCAGCGTTGAAGAAGGGACTAGCGGGTTCGGGGAGCAGTTCTTC. Translating it yields CSVEEGTSGFGEQFF.

The V gene is TRBV7-2, the J gene TRBJ2-3; a possible D gene is TRBD2 (5 bases). V lost 5 bases and J 0 bases, leaving 15 bases between the germline ends. The CDR3 sequence is 16 residues long. Germline V lookup: CDR1 SGHTA, CDR2 FQGNSA. The CDR3: CASSLTPSWSTDTQYF. DNA for the CDR3: TGTGCCAGCAGCCTCACTCCTAGCTGGAGCACAGATACGCAGTATTTT.

V usage is TRBV7-2 and J usage is TRBJ2-7; no firm D call. The germline CDR1 and CDR2 sequences are SGHTA and FQGNSA. The CDR3 length is 12 residues. Trimming cost V 3 bases and J 0 bases, with 3 bases left between them. The CDR3 DNA follows: TGTGCCAGCAGCTTGCCCTCCTACGAGCAGTACTTC. Translated, it gives CASSLPSYEQYF.

This chain connects TRBV5-1 to TRBJ2-7, with 7 bases lining up with TRBD1. After removal of 4 bases from V and 0 bases from J, the junction contained 4 bases not matched to a gene. The CDR3 has 14 amino acids. The germline gives CDR1 SGHRS, CDR2 YFSETQ. CDR3 nucleotide sequence: TGCGCCAGCAGCCCCGGGACAGTCTCCTACGAGCAGTACTTC. This gives the protein CASSPGTVSYEQYF.

The J gene is TRBJ2-1, the V gene TRBV6-4; D is perhaps TRBD2 (6 bases). The CDR3 consists of 13 residues. V was cut by 6 bases and J by 8 bases, with 14 bases left in between. From germline, CDR1 is MRHNA and CDR2 SNTAGT. In DNA form, the CDR3 reads TGTGCCAGCAGCCCGGACTACTGGGATGAGCAGTTCTTC. It yields the protein CASSPDYWDEQFF.